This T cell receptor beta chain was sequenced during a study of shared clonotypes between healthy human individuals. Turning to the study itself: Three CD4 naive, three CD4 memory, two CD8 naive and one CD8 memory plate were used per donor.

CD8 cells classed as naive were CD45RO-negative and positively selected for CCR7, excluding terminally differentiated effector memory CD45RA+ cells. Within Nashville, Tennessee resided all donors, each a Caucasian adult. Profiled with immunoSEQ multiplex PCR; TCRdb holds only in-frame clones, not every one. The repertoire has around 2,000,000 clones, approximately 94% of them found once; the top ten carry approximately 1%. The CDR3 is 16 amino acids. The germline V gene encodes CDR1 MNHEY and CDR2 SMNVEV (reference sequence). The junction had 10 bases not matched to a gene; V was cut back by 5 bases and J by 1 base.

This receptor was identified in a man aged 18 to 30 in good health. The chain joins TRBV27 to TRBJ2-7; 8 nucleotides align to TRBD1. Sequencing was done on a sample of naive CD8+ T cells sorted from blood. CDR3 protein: CASSAGTGTGSYEQYF. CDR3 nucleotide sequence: TGTGCCAGCAGTGCGGGCACCGGGACAGGATCCTACGAGCAGTACTTC.